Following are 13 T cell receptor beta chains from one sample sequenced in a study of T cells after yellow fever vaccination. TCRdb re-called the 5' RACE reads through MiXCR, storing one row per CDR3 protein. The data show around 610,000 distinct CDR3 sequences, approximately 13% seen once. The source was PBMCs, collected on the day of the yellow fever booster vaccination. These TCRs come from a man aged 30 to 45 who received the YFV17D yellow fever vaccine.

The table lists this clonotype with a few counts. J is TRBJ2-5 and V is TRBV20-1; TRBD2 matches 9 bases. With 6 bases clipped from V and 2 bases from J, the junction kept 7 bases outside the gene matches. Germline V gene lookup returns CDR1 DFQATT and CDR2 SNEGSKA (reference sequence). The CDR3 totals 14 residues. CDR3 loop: CSARIAGVQETQYF. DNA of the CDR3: TGCAGTGCCCGGATAGCGGGAGTACAAGAGACCCAGTACTTC.

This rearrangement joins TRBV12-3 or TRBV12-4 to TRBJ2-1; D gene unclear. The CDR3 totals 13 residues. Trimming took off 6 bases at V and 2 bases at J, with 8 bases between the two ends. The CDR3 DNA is TGTGCCAGCAGAGACAATACCTACAATGAGCAGTTCTTC. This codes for CASRDNTYNEQFF.

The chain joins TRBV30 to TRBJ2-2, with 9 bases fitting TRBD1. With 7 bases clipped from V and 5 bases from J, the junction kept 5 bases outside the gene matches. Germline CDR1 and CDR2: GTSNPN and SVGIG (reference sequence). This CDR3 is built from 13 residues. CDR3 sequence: CASYRGRTGELFF. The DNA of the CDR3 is TGTGCCTCCTACAGGGGGCGGACCGGGGAGCTGTTTTTT.

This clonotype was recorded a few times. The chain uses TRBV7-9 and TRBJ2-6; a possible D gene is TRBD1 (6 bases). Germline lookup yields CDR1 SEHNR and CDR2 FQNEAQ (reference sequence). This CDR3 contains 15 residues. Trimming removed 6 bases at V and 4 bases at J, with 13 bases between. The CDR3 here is CASRPTGLGANVLTF. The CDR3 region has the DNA TGTGCCAGCAGGCCAACAGGGCTCGGGGCCAACGTCCTGACTTTC.

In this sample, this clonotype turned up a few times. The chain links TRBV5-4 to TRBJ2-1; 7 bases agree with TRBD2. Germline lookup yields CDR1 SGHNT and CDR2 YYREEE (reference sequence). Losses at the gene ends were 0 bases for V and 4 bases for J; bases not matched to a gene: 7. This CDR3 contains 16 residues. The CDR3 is CASSLASGAGYNEQFF. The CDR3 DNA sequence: TGTGCCAGCAGCTTGGCCTCAGGAGCGGGATACAATGAGCAGTTCTTC.

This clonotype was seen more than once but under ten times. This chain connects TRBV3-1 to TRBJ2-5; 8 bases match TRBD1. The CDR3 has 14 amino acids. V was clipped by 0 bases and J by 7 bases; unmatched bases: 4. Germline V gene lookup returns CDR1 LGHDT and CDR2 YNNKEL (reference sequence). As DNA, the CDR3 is TGTGCCAGCAGCCAAGAGGGAACAGGGGGGACCCAGTACTTC. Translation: CASSQEGTGGTQYF.

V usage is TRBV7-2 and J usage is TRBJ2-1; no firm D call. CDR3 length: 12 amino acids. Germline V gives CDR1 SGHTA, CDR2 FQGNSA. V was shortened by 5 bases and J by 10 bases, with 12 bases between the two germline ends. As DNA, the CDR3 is TGTGCCAGCAGCCCCACTTTGGAGGAGCAGTTCTTC. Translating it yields CASSPTLEEQFF.

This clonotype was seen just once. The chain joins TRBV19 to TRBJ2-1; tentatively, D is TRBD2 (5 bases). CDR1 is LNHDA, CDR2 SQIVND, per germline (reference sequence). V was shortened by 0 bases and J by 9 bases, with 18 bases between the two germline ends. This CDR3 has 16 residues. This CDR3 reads CASSIEGPLLRGEQFF. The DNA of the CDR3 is TGTGCCAGTAGTATAGAAGGACCCCTCCTCCGGGGTGAGCAGTTCTTC.

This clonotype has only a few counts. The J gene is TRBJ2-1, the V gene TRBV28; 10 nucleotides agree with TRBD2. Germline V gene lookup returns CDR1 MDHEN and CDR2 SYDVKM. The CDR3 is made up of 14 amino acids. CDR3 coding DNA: TGTGCTGGTGGCGGGCTAGCGGGAGCCAATGAGCAGTTCTTC. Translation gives CAGGGLAGANEQFF.

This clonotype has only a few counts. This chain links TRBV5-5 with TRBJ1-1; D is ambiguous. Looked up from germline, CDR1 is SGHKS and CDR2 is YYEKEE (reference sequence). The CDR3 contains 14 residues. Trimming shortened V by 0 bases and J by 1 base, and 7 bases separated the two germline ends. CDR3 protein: CASSLEWGNTEAFF. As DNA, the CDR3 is TGTGCCAGCAGCTTGGAGTGGGGGAACACTGAAGCTTTCTTT. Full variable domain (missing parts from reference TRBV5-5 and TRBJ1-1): DAGVTQSPTHLIKTRGQQVTLRCSPISGHKSVSWYQQVLGQGPQFIFQYYEKEERGRGNFPDRFSARQFPNYSSELNVNALLLGDSALYLCASSLEWGNTEAFFGQGTRLTVV.

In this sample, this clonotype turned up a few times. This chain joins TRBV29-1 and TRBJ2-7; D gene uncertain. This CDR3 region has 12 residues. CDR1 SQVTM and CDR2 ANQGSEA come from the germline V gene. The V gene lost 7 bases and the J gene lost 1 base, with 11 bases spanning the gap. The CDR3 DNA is TGCAGCGCCGCAACGGGTTCCTACGAGCAGTACTTC. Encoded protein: CSAATGSYEQYF.

The CDR3 loop is CASSQDRGWGYEQYF. CDR3 bases: TGCGCCAGCAGCCAAGATCGCGGGTGGGGTTACGAGCAGTACTTC. The chain links TRBV4-3 to TRBJ2-7; D possibly corresponds to TRBD2 (5 bases). Germline V gene data show CDR1 as LGHNA and CDR2 as YSLEER. The ends were cut back, 0 bases at V and 4 bases at J, with 13 bases in the middle. This CDR3 contains 15 residues.

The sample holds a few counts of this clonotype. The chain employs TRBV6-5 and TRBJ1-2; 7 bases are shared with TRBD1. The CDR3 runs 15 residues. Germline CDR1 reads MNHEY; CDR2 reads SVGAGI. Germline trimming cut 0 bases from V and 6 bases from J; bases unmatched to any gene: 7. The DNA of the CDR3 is TGTGCCAGCAGTTACTCAACTCCGACAGGGAATGGCTACACCTTC. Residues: CASSYSTPTGNGYTF.